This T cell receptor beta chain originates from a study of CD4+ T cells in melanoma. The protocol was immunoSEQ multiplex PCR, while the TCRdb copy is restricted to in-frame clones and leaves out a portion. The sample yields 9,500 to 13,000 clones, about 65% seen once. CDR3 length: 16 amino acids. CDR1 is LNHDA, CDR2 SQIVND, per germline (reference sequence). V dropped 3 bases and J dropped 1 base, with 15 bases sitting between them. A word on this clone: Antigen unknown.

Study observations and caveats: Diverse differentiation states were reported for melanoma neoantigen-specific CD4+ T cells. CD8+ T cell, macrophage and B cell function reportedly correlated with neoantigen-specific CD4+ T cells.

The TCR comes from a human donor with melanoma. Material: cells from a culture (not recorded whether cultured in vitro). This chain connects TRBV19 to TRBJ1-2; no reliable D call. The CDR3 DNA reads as TGTGCCAGTAGTATGACCTCGTCAGCCATTAACTATGGCTACACCTTC. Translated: CASSMTSSAINYGYTF.